This T cell receptor beta chain was sequenced during a study of graft-versus-host responses after intestinal transplantation. Study overall: Recipients were given multivisceral, liver-intestinal, or isolated intestinal transplants. Tacrolimus and steroids were given for roughly 3 years to all recipients after anti-thymocyte globulin induction.

V lost 8 bases, J lost 8 bases, and 10 bases stayed unmatched. Germline assignment: CDR1 MDHEN and CDR2 SYDVKM. The CDR3 consists of 14 residues. Using immunoSEQ multiplex PCR, the repertoire was profiled, and TCRdb retains in-frame clones only, with some absent. This sample has more than 85,000 clones, with 90% to 95% found just once. Note on this clone: What it recognizes is unknown.

Whole-study results and caveats: The authors found GvH clones in recipient marrow, some appearing first in ileum or blood.

Specimen: unstimulated CD8+ T cells sorted from spleen or lymph node cells, collected before intestinal transplant. This chain uses TRBV28 with TRBJ2-1, with 9 bases fitting TRBD1. The TCR comes from a human donor who received an intestinal transplant. The CDR3 bases are TGTGCCAGCTTACGGACAGGGGAGAACGATGAGCAGTTCTTC. This translates into CASLRTGENDEQFF.